A selection of T cell receptor beta chains follows, all from one sample in a study of cytomegalovirus exposure and HLA in healthy donors. Data came from immunoSEQ multiplex PCR; TCRdb stores just in-frame clones and leaves some out. The table lists 95,000 to 150,000 clones. Sequencing was done on a sample of PBMCs. These TCRs come from a man aged 25 to 40 in good health and CMV-seronegative. Each CDR3 is given with its conserved first and last residue. D genes are given only for firm matches.

>TRBD1|TRBJ2-2|TRBV9|15
CASSVRRDRFGELFF
TGTGCCAGCAGCGTAAGGCGGGACAGGTTCGGGGAGCTGTTTTTT
>TRBD1|TRBJ2-7|TRBV5-1|11
CASSLGQDRTF
TGCGCCAGCAGCTTAGGACAGGATCGGACCTTC
>TRBD2|TRBJ2-3|TRBV27|16
CASTPRTSGYTDTQYF
TGTGCCAGCACCCCCCGGACTAGCGGCTACACAGATACGCAGTATTTT
>NA|TRBJ2-1|TRBV7-3|12
CASSLTHGEQFF
TGTGCCAGCAGCTTAACGCACGGTGAGCAGTTCTTC
>NA|TRBJ2-7|TRBV4-1|14
CASSQGQTSYEQYF
TGCGCCAGCAGCCAAGGACAGACCTCCTACGAGCAGTACTTC
>NA|TRBJ2-1|TRBV4-1|15
CASSQETGGYNEQFF
TGCGCCAGCAGCCAGGAGACTGGAGGGTACAATGAGCAGTTCTTC
>TRBD1|TRBJ2-1|TRBV5-1|14
CASSPGTDYNEQFF
TGCGCCAGCAGCCCCGGGACAGATTACAATGAGCAGTTCTTC
>NA|TRBJ1-1|TRBV30|14
CAWSPPQRNTEAFF
TGTGCCTGGAGCCCCCCACAGAGGAACACTGAAGCTTTCTTT
>NA|TRBJ1-5|TRBV7-9|14
CASRDSYSNQPQHF
TGTGCCAGCCGGGACTCCTATAGCAATCAGCCCCAGCATTTT
>NA|TRBJ1-1|TRBV6-5|14
CASSPGYPNTEAFF
TGTGCCAGCAGTCCGGGGTACCCTAACACTGAAGCTTTCTTT
>NA|TRBJ2-7|TRBV5-1|16
CASSAGTGTSPYEQYF
TGCGCCAGCAGCGCGGGGACCGGAACCTCTCCCTACGAGCAGTACTTC
>NA|TRBJ2-7|TRBV15|16
CATSRTANILSYEQYF
TGTGCCACCAGCAGGACAGCTAATATCCTCTCCTACGAGCAGTACTTC
>NA|TRBJ2-5|TRBV4-3|15
CASSRSWGSGETQYF
TGCGCCAGCAGCCGATCTTGGGGTAGCGGAGAGACCCAGTACTTC
>TRBD2|TRBJ2-7|TRBV4-3|14
CASSQGTSSYEQYF
TGCGCCAGCAGCCAAGGGACTAGCAGCTACGAGCAGTACTTC
>NA|TRBJ1-3|TRBV5-4|15
CASSLGQNSGNTIYF
TGTGCCAGCAGCTTGGGACAGAACTCTGGAAACACCATATATTTT
>NA|TRBJ2-6|TRBV5-1|16
CASSSGLYSGANVLTF
TGCGCCAGCAGCTCGGGACTGTATTCTGGGGCCAACGTCCTGACTTTC
>TRBD1|TRBJ1-4|TRBV11-2|15
CASSSGTGVDEKLFF
TGTGCCAGCAGCAGCGGGACAGGGGTGGATGAAAAACTGTTTTTT